A single sample is the source of the 12 T cell receptor beta chains below, sequenced in a study of shared clonotypes between healthy human individuals. Here immunoSEQ multiplex PCR was the method, and the copy in TCRdb shows in-frame clones only, minus some. The sample records roughly 2.6 million clones, around nine tenths being singletons. Specimen: naive CD4+ T cells sorted from blood. Indicated subset: CD45RA+ positively selected. All receptors come from a man aged 18 to 29 in good health.

The chain links TRBV18 to TRBJ1-2; 7 nucleotides align to TRBD1. The CDR3 has 15 amino acids. The germline V gene has CDR1 KGHSH and CDR2 LQKENI. Unmatched junction bases numbered 11, after V lost 6 bases and J lost 4 bases. This chain's CDR3 is CASSPPRGIIYGYTF. The CDR3 region has the DNA TGTGCCAGCTCCCCCCCCAGGGGGATCATCTATGGCTACACCTTC.

As concerns this clone: The sample contains more than one DNA sequence encoding this CDR3. This chain links TRBV5-1 with TRBJ2-1; 7 bases line up with TRBD2. With V trimmed by 1 base and J by 4 bases, 5 bases remained unmatched. The CDR3 runs 15 residues. Germline V gives CDR1 SGHRS, CDR2 YFSETQ. CDR3 DNA: TGCGCCAGCAGCTTGCCCAGCGGGGATTACAATGAGCAGTTCTTC. Translated, it gives CASSLPSGDYNEQFF. The full variable domain, completed using reference TRBV5-1 and TRBJ2-1, is KAGVTQTPRYLIKTRGQQVTLSCSPISGHRSVSWYQQTPGQGLQFLFEYFSETQRNKGNFPGRFSGRQFSNSRSEMNVSTLELGDSALYLCASSLPSGDYNEQFFGPGTRLTVL.

The V gene is TRBV6-5, the J gene TRBJ1-2; 8 bases are shared with TRBD1. Unmatched junction bases numbered 6, after V lost 5 bases and J lost 4 bases. The CDR3 extends over 14 amino acids. From germline, CDR1 is MNHEY and CDR2 SVGAGI. CDR3 protein: CASSTRDRPYGYTF. The CDR3 DNA follows: TGTGCCAGCAGTACCAGGGACAGGCCCTATGGCTACACCTTC.

About this clone itself: Other DNA sequences in this sample translate to the same CDR3. The gene calls are TRBV5-1 and TRBJ2-2; 7 positions match TRBD2. The V segment lost 5 bases and the J segment 5 bases; nucleotides outside the gene matches: 6. The CDR3 is 14 residues long. Germline CDR1 SGHRS, CDR2 YFSETQ. The CDR3 here is CASSPREGTGELFF. CDR3 sequence (DNA): TGCGCCAGCAGTCCGAGGGAGGGGACCGGGGAGCTGTTTTTT.

J is TRBJ1-4 and V is TRBV11-2; no firm D call. The CDR3 spans 14 residues. Germline V CDR1 and CDR2: SGHAT, FQNNGV. Trimming took 0 bases from V and 3 from J, leaving 5 bases between them. Written as DNA, the CDR3 is TGTGCCAGCAGCTTAGATGTAGCTAATGAAAAACTGTTTTTT. Translation gives CASSLDVANEKLFF.

The chain employs TRBV6-6 and TRBJ2-5; 9 nucleotides align to TRBD1. CDR3 size: 15 residues. V dropped 0 bases and J dropped 5; count of bases not matched to a gene: 4. Germline loops: CDR1 MNHNY, CDR2 SVGAGI (reference sequence). CDR3 amino acids: CASSYSGQGGETQYF. The CDR3 DNA reads as TGTGCCAGCAGTTACTCGGGACAGGGCGGGGAGACCCAGTACTTC.

The V and J genes are TRBV23-1 and TRBJ2-7, with a tentative D call TRBD1 (6 bases). TRBV23-1 is placed among ORFs of uncertain function. This CDR3 spans 13 amino acids. Trimming shortened V by 5 bases and J by 6 bases, and 14 bases separated the two germline ends. CDR3 sequence reads: CASSSPQGFEQYF. The CDR3 DNA reads TGCGCCAGCAGTTCACCACAGGGCTTCGAGCAGTACTTC.

This chain uses TRBV5-1 with TRBJ2-3; D is unresolved. This CDR3 has 12 residues. V was shortened by 7 bases and J by 2 bases, with 8 bases between the two germline ends. CDR1 and CDR2 from the germline V gene are SGHRS and YFSETQ. The CDR3 loop reads CASRPDTDTQYF. Here the CDR3 DNA reads TGCGCCAGCCGTCCAGACACAGATACGCAGTATTTT. Based on the CDR3 plus reference TRBV5-1 and TRBJ2-3, the full variable domain is KAGVTQTPRYLIKTRGQQVTLSCSPISGHRSVSWYQQTPGQGLQFLFEYFSETQRNKGNFPGRFSGRQFSNSRSEMNVSTLELGDSALYLCASRPDTDTQYFGPGTRLTVL.

The chain uses TRBV2 and TRBJ2-3, with TRBD2 identical over 12 bases. Germline trimming cut 6 bases from V and 4 bases from J; bases unmatched to any gene: 11. The V gene's germline CDR1 is SNHLY and CDR2 FYNNEI. This CDR3 is 17 amino acids long. The CDR3 DNA reads TGTGCCAGCAGCTCCGACCTAGCGGGGGGGCAAGCAGATACGCAGTATTTT. Translating gives CASSSDLAGGQADTQYF.

This rearrangement joins TRBV5-4 to TRBJ1-4, with D perhaps matching TRBD1 (6 bases). Germline CDR1 reads SGHNT; CDR2 reads YYREEE (reference sequence). V shed 4 bases and J shed 0 bases, with 13 bases lying between them. CDR3 length equals 16 residues. The CDR3 reads CASSPGGRATNEKLFF. CDR3 sequence (DNA): TGTGCCAGCAGCCCGGGGGGCAGGGCAACTAATGAAAAACTGTTTTTT. The full variable domain, its missing parts supplied by reference TRBV5-4 and TRBJ1-4, is ETGVTQSPTHLIKTRGQQVTLRCSSQSGHNTVSWYQQALGQGPQFIFQYYREEENGRGNFPPRFSGLQFPNYSSELNVNALELDDSALYLCASSPGGRATNEKLFFGSGTQLSVL.

This clone was detected once. The V and J genes are TRBV5-1 and TRBJ2-1, with a tentative D call TRBD2 (6 bases). V lost 4 bases and J 0 bases, leaving 11 bases between the germline ends. CDR1 and CDR2 from the germline V gene are SGHRS and YFSETQ. There are 15 residues in the CDR3. The CDR3 reads CASSVLANSYNEQFF. The DNA of the CDR3 is TGCGCCAGCAGCGTACTAGCCAACTCCTACAATGAGCAGTTCTTC.

On this clone: Mismatch with germline at one junction end may stem from a read error. The V call is TRBV7-7, the J call TRBJ2-5; the D gene could be TRBD1 or TRBD2 (5 bases each). Per germline, CDR1 SSHAT and CDR2 FNYEAQ (reference sequence). The length of the CDR3 is 14 residues. The CDR3 DNA reads as TGTGCTAGCAGCTTAGGAACCGGGACGCAGACCCAGTACTTC. It codes for CASSLGTGTQTQYF.